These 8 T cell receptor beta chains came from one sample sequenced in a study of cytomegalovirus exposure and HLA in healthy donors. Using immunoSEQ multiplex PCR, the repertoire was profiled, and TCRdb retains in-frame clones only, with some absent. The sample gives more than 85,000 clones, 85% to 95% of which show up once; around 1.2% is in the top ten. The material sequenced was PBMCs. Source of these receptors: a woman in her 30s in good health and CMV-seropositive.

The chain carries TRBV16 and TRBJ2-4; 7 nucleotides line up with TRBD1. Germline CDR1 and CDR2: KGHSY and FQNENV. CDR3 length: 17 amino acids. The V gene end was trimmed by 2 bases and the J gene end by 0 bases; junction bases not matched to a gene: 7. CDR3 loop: CASSQGTEGLAKNIQYF. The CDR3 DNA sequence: TGTGCCAGCAGCCAAGGGACAGAGGGTCTAGCCAAAAACATTCAGTACTTC.

CDR3 in DNA: TGTGCTAGTGGCGGGACAGCCACCGGGGAGCTGTTTTTT. This codes for CASGGTATGELFF. The rearrangement joins TRBV12-5 to TRBJ2-2, with 7 bases that match TRBD1. Germline trimming cut 6 bases from V and 4 bases from J; bases unmatched to any gene: 2. There are 13 residues in the CDR3. Germline V gene data show CDR1 as LGHNT and CDR2 as FRNRAP.

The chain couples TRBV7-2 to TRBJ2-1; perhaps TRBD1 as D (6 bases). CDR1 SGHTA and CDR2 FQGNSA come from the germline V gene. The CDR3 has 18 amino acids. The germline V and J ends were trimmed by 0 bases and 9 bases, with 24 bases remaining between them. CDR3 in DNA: TGTGCCAGCAGCTTAGCGTATAAAGGGACAATCAGCTTCGGTGAGCAGTTCTTC. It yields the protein CASSLAYKGTISFGEQFF.

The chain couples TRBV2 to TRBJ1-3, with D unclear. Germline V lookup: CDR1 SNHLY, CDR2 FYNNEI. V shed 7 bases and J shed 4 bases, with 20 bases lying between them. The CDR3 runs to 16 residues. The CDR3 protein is CASIGWQAGSGNTIYF. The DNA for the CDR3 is TGTGCCAGCATAGGGTGGCAAGCGGGATCCGGAAACACCATATATTTT.

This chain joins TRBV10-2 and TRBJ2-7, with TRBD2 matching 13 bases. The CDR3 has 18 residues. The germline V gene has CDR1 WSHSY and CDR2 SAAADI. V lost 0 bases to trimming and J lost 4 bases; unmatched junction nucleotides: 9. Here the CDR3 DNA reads TGCGCCAGCAGTGAGTCGCAGCAACAGACTAGCGGGAGGTACGAGCAGTACTTC. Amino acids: CASSESQQQTSGRYEQYF.

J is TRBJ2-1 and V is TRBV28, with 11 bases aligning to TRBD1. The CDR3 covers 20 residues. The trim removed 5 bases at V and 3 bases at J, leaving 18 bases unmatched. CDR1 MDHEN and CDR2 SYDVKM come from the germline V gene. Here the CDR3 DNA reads TGTGCCAGCAGTCCTTACGGACAGGGGGCGGGAATTCTCTACTACAATGAGCAGTTCTTC. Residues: CASSPYGQGAGILYYNEQFF.

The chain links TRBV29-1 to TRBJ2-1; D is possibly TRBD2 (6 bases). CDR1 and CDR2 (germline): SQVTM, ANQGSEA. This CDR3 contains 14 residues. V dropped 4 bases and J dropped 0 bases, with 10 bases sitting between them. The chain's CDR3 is CSVGSRDSYNEQFF. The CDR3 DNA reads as TGCAGCGTTGGGTCGCGGGACTCCTACAATGAGCAGTTCTTC.

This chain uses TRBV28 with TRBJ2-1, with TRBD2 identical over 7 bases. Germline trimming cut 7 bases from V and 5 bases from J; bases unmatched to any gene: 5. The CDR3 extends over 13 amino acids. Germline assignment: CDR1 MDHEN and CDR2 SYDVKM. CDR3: CASTGRLNNEQFF. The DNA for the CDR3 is TGTGCCAGCACCGGGAGGTTGAACAATGAGCAGTTCTTC.